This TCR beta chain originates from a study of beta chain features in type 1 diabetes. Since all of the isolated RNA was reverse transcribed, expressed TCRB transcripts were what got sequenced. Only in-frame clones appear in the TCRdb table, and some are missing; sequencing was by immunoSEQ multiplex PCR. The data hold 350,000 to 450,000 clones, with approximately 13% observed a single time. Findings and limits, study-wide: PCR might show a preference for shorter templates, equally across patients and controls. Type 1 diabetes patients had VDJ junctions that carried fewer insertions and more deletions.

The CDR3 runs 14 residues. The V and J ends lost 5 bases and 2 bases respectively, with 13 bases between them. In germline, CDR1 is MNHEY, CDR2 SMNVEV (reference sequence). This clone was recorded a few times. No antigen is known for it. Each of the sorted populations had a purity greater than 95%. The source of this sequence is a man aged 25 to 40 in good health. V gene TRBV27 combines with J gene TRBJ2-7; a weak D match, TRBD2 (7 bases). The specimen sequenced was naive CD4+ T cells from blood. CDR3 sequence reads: CASSRLGGPYEQYV. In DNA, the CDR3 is TGTGCCAGCAGTAGGTTGGGGGGGCCCTACGAGCAGTACGTC.